These 20 T cell receptor beta chains originate from one sample sequenced in a study of T cells in Graves' hyperthyroidism and ophthalmopathy. The investigators amplified TCR beta CDR3 regions from RNA transcripts. Primed by the HTBI set, a first-round RT-PCR was run on the TCR CDR3. TCRdb reprocessed the multiplex PCR reads via MiXCR and lists one record per CDR3 protein. The sample contains approximately 560,000 distinct CDR3 sequences, approximately 14% of which appear only once. Sequencing input: blood. The receptors were sampled from a woman aged 25-40 years with Graves' hyperthyroidism.

This clonotype was counted many times. The gene calls are TRBV12-3 or TRBV12-4 and TRBJ2-7; D is uncertain. V gave up 5 bases and J gave up 2 bases, with 10 bases separating them. This CDR3 region has 13 residues. CDR3 amino acids: CASSPSSPYEQYF. The CDR3 DNA is TGTGCCAGCAGTCCTAGTTCCCCCTACGAGCAGTACTTC.

This clonotype was counted at least ten times. CDR3 loop: CSGGQTNEQFF. As DNA, the CDR3 is TGCAGTGGAGGGCAGACCAATGAGCAGTTCTTC. V is TRBV20-1 and J is TRBJ2-1, with D possibly matching TRBD2 (5 bases). CDR3 length: 11 amino acids. Deletions cut 7 bases from V and 6 bases from J, with 10 bases between. Germline CDR1 reads DFQATT; CDR2 reads SNEGSKA (reference sequence).

Comment on this clonotype: A read error may explain this, as a much larger clone is one base away. The chain is built from TRBV18 and TRBJ2-1; 10 bases fit TRBD2. In germline, CDR1 is KGHSH, CDR2 LQKENI. CDR3 length equals 15 residues. Here the CDR3 reads CTSSPKREGYNEQFF. CDR3 nucleotides: TGTACCAGCTCACCCAAGCGGGAGGGCTACAATGAGCAGTTCTTC.

The CDR3 here is CASSRDRGPQPQHF. The CDR3 nucleotides read TGTGCCAGCAGCCGGGACAGGGGGCCTCAGCCCCAGCATTTT. The V call is TRBV7-2, the J call TRBJ1-5; the match to TRBD1 covers 12 bases. Germline V lookup: CDR1 SGHTA, CDR2 FQGNSA. The length of the CDR3 is 14 residues. The junction had 2 bases not matched to a gene; V was cut back by 5 bases and J by 6 bases.

This clonotype was detected only a few times. The rearrangement links TRBV6-5 to TRBJ2-1, with D possibly TRBD2 on 5 matching bases. There are 13 residues in the CDR3. Trimming pared 2 bases from V and 7 bases from J, leaving 9 bases between. Germline V gene sequence: CDR1 MNHEY, CDR2 SVGAGI. CDR3 loop: CASSYVGANEQFF. The CDR3 DNA reads as TGTGCCAGCAGTTACGTGGGAGCTAATGAGCAGTTCTTC.

This clonotype came up a few times. The V gene is TRBV9, the J gene TRBJ2-7; TRBD2 aligns across 7 bases. Germline CDR1 and CDR2: SGDLS and YYNGEE. V dropped 0 bases and J dropped 6; count of bases not matched to a gene: 12. The CDR3 is 16 amino acids. The CDR3 is CASSVGFGGGVSEQYF. CDR3 coding DNA: TGTGCCAGCAGCGTAGGTTTTGGTGGGGGGGTCAGCGAGCAGTACTTC.

This clonotype has at least ten counts. As DNA, the CDR3 is TGTGCCAGCAGTACATGGACAGGATCCTCCTACGAGCAGTACTTC. Translated: CASSTWTGSSYEQYF. J is TRBJ2-7 and V is TRBV28; TRBD1 agrees at 7 bases. This CDR3 has 15 residues. CDR1 is MDHEN, CDR2 SYDVKM, per germline. After removal of 5 bases from V and 0 bases from J, the junction contained 7 bases not matched to a gene.

This clonotype was recorded at least ten times. CDR3 region: CASSPLASGRTFEQYF. Written as DNA, the CDR3 is TGTGCCAGCAGCCCTCTCGCTAGCGGGAGAACCTTCGAGCAGTACTTC. The chain joins TRBV28 to TRBJ2-7, with 10 bases aligning to TRBD2. With 6 bases clipped from V and 6 bases from J, the junction kept 14 bases outside the gene matches. The germline V gene has CDR1 MDHEN and CDR2 SYDVKM. The CDR3 totals 16 residues.

The gene calls are TRBV24-1 and TRBJ1-5; D gene ambiguous. The germline V gene has CDR1 KGHDR and CDR2 SFDVKD. CDR3 length: 16 amino acids. V was shortened by 3 bases and J by 0 bases, with 11 bases between the two germline ends. Written as DNA, the CDR3 is TGTGCCACCAGTGATCCAGGACTTAATAGCAATCAGCCCCAGCATTTT. It codes for CATSDPGLNSNQPQHF.

This clonotype was detected ten times or more. The genes are TRBV18 and TRBJ2-1; the D call may be TRBD1 or TRBD2 (5 bases each). Germline CDR1 reads KGHSH; CDR2 reads LQKENI. CDR3 length: 14 amino acids. Trimming took 3 bases from V and 4 from J, leaving 10 bases between them. CDR3 in amino acids: CASSPRDEYNEQFF. In nucleotides, the CDR3 is TGTGCCAGCTCACCCCGGGACGAATACAATGAGCAGTTCTTC.

In its sample, this clonotype was seen many times. The chain combines TRBV20-1 with TRBJ2-7; D possibly corresponds to TRBD2 (6 bases). Deletions cut 6 bases from V and 0 bases from J, with 18 bases between. The germline CDR1 and CDR2 sequences are DFQATT and SNEGSKA (reference sequence). CDR3 size: 15 residues. The CDR3 reads CSATAGLAYSYEQYF. In DNA, the CDR3 is TGCAGTGCAACCGCGGGGCTAGCGTACTCCTACGAGCAGTACTTC.

This clonotype occurred a few times. This sequence joins TRBV27 and TRBJ2-7; 14 bases match TRBD2. There are 15 residues in the CDR3. V dropped 5 bases and J dropped 3; count of bases not matched to a gene: 3. Germline loops: CDR1 MNHEY, CDR2 SMNVEV (reference sequence). The CDR3 region is CASSMGTSGSYEQYF. CDR3 bases: TGTGCCAGCAGTATGGGGACTAGCGGGAGCTACGAGCAGTACTTC.

V gene TRBV7-2 combines with J gene TRBJ2-1, with D hard to call. Germline V gene lookup returns CDR1 SGHTA and CDR2 FQGNSA. The CDR3 consists of 16 residues. Trimming cost V 5 bases and J 0 bases, with 14 bases left between them. DNA for the CDR3: TGTGCCAGCAGCCTCTCTATCGCCAGCTCCTACAATGAGCAGTTCTTC. Residues: CASSLSIASSYNEQFF.

This sequence joins TRBV11-2 and TRBJ2-7, with 10 positions matching TRBD1. CDR1 SGHAT and CDR2 FQNNGV come from the germline V gene. V lost 4 bases and J lost 6; bases outside the gene matches: 6. The CDR3 extends over 14 amino acids. The CDR3 loop is CASSSGQGGAEQYF. DNA for the CDR3: TGTGCCAGCAGCTCAGGACAGGGGGGGGCCGAGCAGTACTTC. Drawing the rest from reference TRBV11-2 and TRBJ2-7, the complete variable domain is EAGVAQSPRYKIIEKRQSVAFWCNPISGHATLYWYQQILGQGPKLLIQFQNNGVVDDSQLPKDRFSAERLKGVDSTLKIQPAKLEDSAVYLCASSSGQGGAEQYFGPGTRLTVT.

On this clonotype: A much larger clone differs from this one at a single base, so this may be a read error. The chain is built from TRBV6-1 and TRBJ2-1, with D possibly matching TRBD2 (6 bases). The CDR3 runs 13 residues. The V gene lost 6 bases and the J gene lost 8 bases, with 14 bases spanning the gap. Germline CDR1 reads MNHNS; CDR2 reads SASEGT. CDR3 DNA sequence: TGTGCCAGCAGCCGACTAGGGAACGATGAGCAGTTCTTC. Translating gives CASSRLGNDEQFF.

The chain carries TRBV6-9 and TRBJ2-6, with D unclear. The germline CDR1 and CDR2 sequences are MNHGY and SVAAGI. The CDR3 consists of 16 residues. V was trimmed by 3 bases and J by 0 bases, leaving 9 bases between them. CDR3 nucleotides: TGTGCCAGCAGTTACGGCGCAGTCTCTGGGGCCAACGTCCTGACTTTC. It translates to CASSYGAVSGANVLTF.

This clonotype showed up just a few times. V is TRBV27 and J is TRBJ2-7; D is uncertain. Germline CDR1 is MNHEY and CDR2 is SMNVEV (reference sequence). The CDR3 totals 12 residues. V lost 6 bases and J 2 bases, leaving 8 bases between the germline ends. This CDR3 is CASRGKAYEQYF. The CDR3 DNA follows: TGTGCCAGCAGAGGGAAAGCCTACGAGCAGTACTTC.

As concerns this clonotype: A much larger clone is a single base away; this may be a read error. The chain joins TRBV7-2 to TRBJ2-3, with 12 bases lining up with TRBD2. Germline V gene lookup returns CDR1 SGHTA and CDR2 FQGNSA. The ends lost 5 bases at V and 0 bases at J; junction bases unmatched: 6. The CDR3 spans 17 residues. CDR3 in DNA: TGTGCCAGCAGCAATAGTGGGACTAGCGGGAGCACAGATACGCAGTATTTT. Its protein product is CASSNSGTSGSTDTQYF.

This clonotype showed up many times. The chain uses TRBV7-2 and TRBJ2-7; unclear D gene. Germline CDR1 and CDR2: SGHTA and FQGNSA. V lost 1 base to trimming and J lost 2 bases, with 6 bases between them. CDR3 length equals 13 residues. The CDR3 DNA is TGTGCCAGCAGCTTAGACTTCACCTACGAGCAGTACTTC. It encodes CASSLDFTYEQYF. Variable domain in full (rest from reference TRBV7-2 and TRBJ2-7): GAGVSQSPSNKVTEKGKDVELRCDPISGHTALYWYRQSLGQGLEFLIYFQGNSAPDKSGLPSDRFSAERTGGSVSTLTIQRTQQEDSAVYLCASSLDFTYEQYFGPGTRLTVT.

J is TRBJ1-5 and V is TRBV6-5; D may be TRBD1 (5 bases). Germline assignment: CDR1 MNHEY and CDR2 SVGAGI. CDR3 length: 18 residues. Trimming removed 0 bases from V and 4 bases from J, with 19 bases in between. CDR3 DNA: TGTGCCAGCAGTTACTCTCGCCCGGGCAGTGGGGGGAATCAGCCCCAGCATTTT. This translates into CASSYSRPGSGGNQPQHF.